The present TCR beta chain was sequenced within a study of blood T cells in healthy people across ages. General observations from the study: Long-lived donors exceeded aged donors in naive CD4+ cells and diversity.

Note on this clonotype: Antigen specificity is unknown.

Germline lookup yields CDR1 MGHDK and CDR2 SYGVNS. Trimming stripped 8 bases from V and 3 bases from J, with 11 bases between. The CDR3 covers 14 residues. The use of a sample-barcoded 5' primer and a J-beta primer mix characterized a second PCR of roughly 7 to 11 cycles. Each cDNA molecule was tagged by a template-switch adaptor that had 12 random nucleotides. TCRdb passed the 5' RACE reads through MiXCR, listing each CDR3 protein once. The data hold about 970,000 distinct CDR3 sequences, with roughly 51% observed a single time. The sequence came from a woman aged 55-70 years in good health. J is TRBJ1-6 and V is TRBV25-1; D is unclear. Sequencing used blood. The CDR3: CASSFHGYNSPLHF. The CDR3 DNA follows: TGTGCCAGCTCTTTCCATGGCTATAATTCACCCCTCCACTTT.